The rows below give T cell receptor beta chains drawn from one sample of a study of T cell repertoires in cytomegalovirus infection. A single record per CDR3 protein comes from TCRdb applying MiXCR to the reads. The data hold 200,000 to 250,000 distinct CDR3 sequences, with roughly 20% observed a single time. Specimen: CD8+ T cells from PBMCs. The receptor set was obtained from a human donor in good health (CMV status not recorded). Some clones in this sample may be carry-over from other donors' samples. CDR3s include the opening cysteine and the closing phenylalanine or tryptophan. The D gene is left open where the match is weak. Some rows have no size entry. The others give once, few or many, or a class for an expanded clone.

j_call clone_size v_call d_call cdr3_nt cdr3_aa
TRBJ1-5 few TRBV27 TRBD1 TGTGCCAGCAGTTCTACAGGGGGTAGTCAGCCCCAGCATTTT CASSSTGGSQPQHF
TRBJ1-3 few TRBV28 . TGTGCCAGCAGTCTCCCAAGAGTCTCTGGAAACACCATATATTTT CASSLPRVSGNTIYF
TRBJ2-5 few TRBV7-9 . TGTGCCAGCAGCACCCCCGCGGGCCCGGGTGGAGAGACCCAGTACTTC CASSTPAGPGGETQYF
TRBJ1-5 . TRBV6-5 . TGTGCCAGCAGTTACGGATTAGGGAATCAGCCCCAGCATTTT CASSYGLGNQPQHF
TRBJ1-6 many TRBV28 . TGTGCCAGCAGCCTCATATTGACAGAGGGTAATTCACCCCTCCACTTT CASSLILTEGNSPLHF
TRBJ1-5 . TRBV19 . TGTGCCAGTAGTATTCCCGGGACCAATCAGCCCCAGCATTTT CASSIPGTNQPQHF
TRBJ2-2 . TRBV13 TRBD1 TGTGCCAGCAGCTTATGGGAAACCGGGACAGGGTCCAACACCGGGGAGCTGTTTTTT CASSLWETGTGSNTGELFF
TRBJ2-7 few TRBV28 . TGTGCCAGCTTAAGCAGGGAGATCTCCTACGAGCAGTACTTC CASLSREISYEQYF
TRBJ2-1 many TRBV4-1 TRBD1 TGCGCCAGCAGCCTCCGACAGGGGAAGAATAATGAGCAGTTCTTC CASSLRQGKNNEQFF
TRBJ2-1 . TRBV10-3 . TGTGCCATCAGTGATGGGCGGGGATCCTACAATGAGCAGTTCTTC CAISDGRGSYNEQFF
TRBJ2-3 . TRBV28 . TGTGCCAGCAGTTTAGATATAAGCACAGATACGCAGTATTTT CASSLDISTDTQYF
TRBJ1-2 many TRBV12-3/TRBV12-4 . TGTGCCAGCAGGTTGCCGGGACCCCTTTATGGCTACACCTTC CASRLPGPLYGYTF
TRBJ2-1 . TRBV5-1 . TGCGCCAGCAGCTACGGACTTTCGAACAATGAGCAGTTCTTC CASSYGLSNNEQFF
TRBJ2-1 many TRBV4-2 . TGTGCCAGCAGCCGATCGGACGGCAACAATGAGCAGTTCTTC CASSRSDGNNEQFF
TRBJ2-5 few TRBV11-2 . TGTGCCACTCTGGGGGGTACGCGGGAGACCCAGTACTTC CATLGGTRETQYF